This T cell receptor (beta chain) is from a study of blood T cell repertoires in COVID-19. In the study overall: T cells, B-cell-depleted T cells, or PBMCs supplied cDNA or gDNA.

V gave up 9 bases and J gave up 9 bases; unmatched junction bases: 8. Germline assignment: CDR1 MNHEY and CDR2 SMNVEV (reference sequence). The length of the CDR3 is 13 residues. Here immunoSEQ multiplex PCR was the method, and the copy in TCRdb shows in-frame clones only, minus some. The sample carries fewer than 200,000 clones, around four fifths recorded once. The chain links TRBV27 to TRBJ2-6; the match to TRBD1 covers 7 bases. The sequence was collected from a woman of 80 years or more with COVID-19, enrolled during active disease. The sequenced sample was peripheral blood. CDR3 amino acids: CASKSGTDNVLTF. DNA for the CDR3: TGTGCCAGTAAATCCGGGACAGACAACGTCCTGACTTTC.